This is a list of T cell receptor beta chains from one sample in a study of blood T cell repertoires in COVID-19. This table comes from immunoSEQ multiplex PCR, and its TCRdb copy is limited to in-frame clones, with some not included. Here the sample spans around 100,000 clones, roughly 84% being singletons. Source material: peripheral blood. The receptors originated from a man under 40 in a cohort sampled during active COVID-19. Both conserved end residues are part of each CDR3. A D gene is named only where the DNA matches it firmly. Not all rows give a size; the values are once, few, many and, for expanded clones, a class.

TRBJ2-7,-,-,TRBV2,CASSERGVYEQYF,TGTGCCAGCAGTGAACGGGGAGTCTACGAGCAGTACTTC
TRBJ1-5,-,-,TRBV29-1,CSIASDSPNQPQHF,TGCAGCATCGCCTCCGACAGTCCCAATCAGCCCCAGCATTTT
TRBJ1-2,-,-,TRBV4-1,CASSRIDSPRGYTF,TGCGCCAGCAGCCGGATAGACAGTCCCCGTGGCTACACCTTC
TRBJ1-5,-,-,TRBV2,CASRGNRLMKIQPQHF,TGTGCCAGCAGGGGAAACAGGCTTATGAAAATTCAGCCCCAGCATTTT
TRBJ1-2,-,few,TRBV6-2/TRBV6-3,CASSFPRKGLYGYTF,TGTGCCAGCAGTTTTCCTCGGAAGGGGTTATATGGCTACACCTTC
TRBJ1-6,TRBD1,-,TRBV2,CASSEFGQGRNSPLHF,TGTGCCAGCAGTGAATTCGGACAGGGGAGAAATTCACCCCTCCACTTT
TRBJ2-3,TRBD1,-,TRBV5-1,CASSLGQGASTDTQYF,TGCGCCAGCAGCTTGGGGCAGGGGGCGAGCACAGATACGCAGTATTTT
TRBJ2-7,-,-,TRBV19,CASSIDPSYEQYF,TGTGCCAGTAGTATAGATCCCAGCTACGAGCAGTACTTC
TRBJ1-1,-,-,TRBV28,CASSFPGIMNTEAFF,TGTGCCAGCAGTTTTCCAGGTATCATGAACACTGAAGCTTTCTTT
TRBJ1-6,-,-,TRBV19,CASSIGRHSSYNSPLHF,TGTGCCAGTAGTATAGGTAGACACAGCTCCTATAATTCACCCCTCCACTTT
TRBJ2-3,TRBD1,-,TRBV5-4,CASSLTGAPDTQYF,TGTGCCAGCAGCTTGACAGGGGCCCCAGATACGCAGTATTTT
TRBJ1-1,TRBD1,-,TRBV7-9,CASRGQGDTEAFF,TGTGCCAGCAGGGGACAGGGTGACACTGAAGCTTTCTTT
TRBJ2-5,TRBD1,once,TRBV23-1,CASSLLSRDRGETQYF,TGCGCCAGCAGTCTTCTCTCCCGGGACAGGGGCGAGACCCAGTACTTC
TRBJ1-1,-,-,TRBV5-6,CASSLLMNTEAFF,TGTGCCAGCAGCTTACTGATGAACACTGAAGCTTTCTTT
TRBJ2-4,-,-,TRBV27,CASRGAGLAKNIQYF,TGTGCCAGCAGGGGGGCAGGGTTAGCCAAAAACATTCAGTACTTC
TRBJ2-3,-,once,TRBV6-5,CASESGNTDTQYF,TGTGCCAGCGAATCAGGGAACACAGATACGCAGTATTTT
TRBJ2-5,-,-,TRBV30,CAWSVPRGNRETQYF,TGTGCCTGGAGTGTACCTAGGGGTAACAGGGAGACCCAGTACTTC
TRBJ1-6,-,-,TRBV6-1,CASSEAGKGDNSPLHF,TGTGCCAGCAGTGAAGCCGGGAAGGGAGATAATTCACCCCTCCACTTT
TRBJ2-5,TRBD2,-,TRBV5-5,CASSWFSGEETQYF,TGTGCCAGCAGCTGGTTTAGCGGGGAGGAGACCCAGTACTTC
TRBJ1-2,-,-,TRBV12-3/TRBV12-4,CASSLGGDYGYTF,TGTGCCAGCAGTTTGGGAGGGGACTATGGCTACACCTTC
TRBJ1-2,-,medium-sized,TRBV28,CASSFSTTGKLYGYTF,TGTGCCAGCAGTTTTTCTACGACCGGGAAACTGTATGGCTACACCTTC
TRBJ2-1,TRBD1,-,TRBV5-1,CASSPGQSSYNEQFF,TGCGCCAGCAGCCCGGGACAGAGCTCCTACAATGAGCAGTTCTTC
TRBJ1-1,-,-,TRBV12-3/TRBV12-4,CATGTVNTEAFF,TGTGCCACCGGAACAGTGAACACTGAAGCTTTCTTT
TRBJ2-7,TRBD1,-,TRBV7-2,CASSLVVDLGTGIYEQYF,TGTGCCAGCAGCTTAGTAGTTGATTTGGGGACAGGAATCTACGAGCAGTACTTC
TRBJ1-4,TRBD1,-,TRBV19,CASSPGTDYEKLFF,TGTGCCAGTAGCCCCGGGACAGACTATGAAAAACTGTTTTTT
TRBJ2-1,TRBD2,-,TRBV9,CASRKGLAGGIEQFF,TGTGCCAGCAGAAAGGGACTAGCGGGGGGGATTGAGCAGTTCTTC
TRBJ1-1,-,few,TRBV15,CATAADSFVAFF,TGTGCCACCGCCGCCGACAGTTTTGTAGCTTTCTTT
TRBJ2-2,TRBD2,-,TRBV7-2,CASRNGGDNTGELFF,TGTGCCAGCAGGAATGGGGGGGACAACACCGGGGAGCTGTTTTTT
TRBJ2-7,-,once,TRBV27,CASSLRDRGASGGVLSPYEQYF,TGTGCCAGCAGTTTGAGGGACAGGGGGGCTAGCGGGGGGGTCCTAAGTCCCTACGAGCAGTACTTC
TRBJ1-6,TRBD1,-,TRBV10-3,CAISVTQGFDNSPLHF,TGTGCCATCAGTGTTACACAGGGGTTCGATAATTCACCCCTCCACTTT
TRBJ1-6,-,-,TRBV30,CAWSVLGAGSPLHF,TGTGCCTGGAGTGTACTGGGCGCGGGTTCACCCCTCCACTTT
TRBJ2-5,-,-,TRBV25-1,CASSPLGNQETQYF,TGTGCCAGCAGTCCCCTCGGGAACCAAGAGACCCAGTACTTC
TRBJ2-1,TRBD2,-,TRBV11-2,CASSLRSGGAGNEQFF,TGTGCCAGCAGCTTAAGGAGCGGGGGGGCCGGGAATGAGCAGTTCTTC
TRBJ2-5,TRBD2,-,TRBV7-8,CASSLAGGFEETQYF,TGTGCCAGCAGTTTGGCGGGGGGGTTTGAAGAGACCCAGTACTTC
TRBJ1-5,TRBD1,once,TRBV30,CAWSGRDRDQPQHF,TGTGCCTGGAGTGGCAGGGACAGGGATCAGCCCCAGCATTTT
TRBJ2-5,-,-,TRBV2,CASSDTQGGKTQYF,TGTGCCAGCAGTGATACCCAGGGCGGTAAGACCCAGTACTTC
TRBJ2-2,-,-,TRBV11-2,CASSSTGRGTGELFF,TGTGCCAGCAGCTCAACAGGGAGGGGCACCGGGGAGCTGTTTTTT
TRBJ1-1,TRBD1,-,TRBV5-6,CASSGVGQEAFF,TGTGCCAGCAGCGGTGTGGGACAGGAAGCTTTCTTT
TRBJ2-3,-,-,TRBV5-4,CASSLWGLGDTQYF,TGTGCCAGCAGCTTGTGGGGGCTGGGGGATACGCAGTATTTT
TRBJ1-1,TRBD1,-,TRBV10-3,CAIMDRAGTEAFF,TGTGCCATCATGGACAGGGCGGGCACTGAAGCTTTCTTT
TRBJ1-3,-,-,TRBV24-1,CATSELPVQDSGNTIYF,TGTGCCACCAGTGAGCTACCCGTCCAGGACTCTGGAAACACCATATATTTT
TRBJ2-7,TRBD2,-,TRBV4-2,CASSQDVGLAGGRNEQYF,TGTGCCAGCAGCCAAGATGTCGGACTAGCGGGGGGCCGGAACGAGCAGTACTTC
TRBJ2-7,TRBD2,-,TRBV9,CASSVGSSGGVYEQYF,TGTGCCAGCAGCGTAGGATCTAGCGGGGGGGTATACGAGCAGTACTTC
TRBJ2-5,-,-,TRBV4-1,CASSQQEAQETQYF,TGCGCCAGCAGCCAGCAGGAGGCCCAAGAGACCCAGTACTTC
TRBJ1-2,-,-,TRBV6-5,CASTPDRNYGYTF,TGTGCCAGCACCCCAGACAGGAACTATGGCTACACCTTC
TRBJ2-1,-,-,TRBV18,CASSPPAAGYNEQFF,TGTGCCAGCTCACCACCGGCGGCAGGGTACAATGAGCAGTTCTTC
TRBJ1-1,-,-,TRBV30,CAWRAPGGQNTEAFF,TGTGCCTGGAGGGCCCCCGGCGGGCAGAACACTGAAGCTTTCTTT
TRBJ1-2,-,-,TRBV27,CASSPGAVIYGYTF,TGTGCCAGCAGTCCGGGAGCGGTGATCTATGGCTACACCTTC
TRBJ1-4,-,-,TRBV5-5,CASSLGTGEKLFF,TGTGCCAGCAGCTTGGGTACGGGTGAAAAACTGTTTTTT
TRBJ2-7,-,-,TRBV7-5,CARADSSYEQYF,TGTGCCAGAGCGGACAGCTCCTACGAGCAGTACTTC